This section outlines one T cell receptor beta chain sequence together with its context. Its target is unknown. This specimen comes from a study of graft-versus-host responses after intestinal transplantation. Across the study: Each transplant was multivisceral, liver-intestinal, or isolated intestinal. Every recipient had anti-thymocyte globulin induction and approximately 3 years of tacrolimus plus steroids.

After removal of 8 bases from V and 3 bases from J, the junction contained 5 bases not matched to a gene. This CDR3 spans 13 amino acids. Germline assignment: CDR1 SNHLY and CDR2 FYNNEI. Assay: immunoSEQ multiplex PCR; the TCRdb copy retains only in-frame clones and omits some. The profile covers some 120,000 clones, with roughly 92% appearing a single time and approximately 0.22% taken by the ten largest. General study points: Early post-transplant HvG declines were associated with peak circulating GvH clone levels.

The receptor comes from a human donor who was the organ donor for an intestinal transplant. J is TRBJ2-7 and V is TRBV2, with 9 bases lining up with TRBD2. The source material was unstimulated CD4+ T cells sorted from spleen or lymph node cells, sampled before transplant. CDR3 sequence reads: CASRGSGSYEQYF. The CDR3 DNA sequence: TGTGCCAGCCGCGGTAGCGGGAGCTACGAGCAGTACTTC.